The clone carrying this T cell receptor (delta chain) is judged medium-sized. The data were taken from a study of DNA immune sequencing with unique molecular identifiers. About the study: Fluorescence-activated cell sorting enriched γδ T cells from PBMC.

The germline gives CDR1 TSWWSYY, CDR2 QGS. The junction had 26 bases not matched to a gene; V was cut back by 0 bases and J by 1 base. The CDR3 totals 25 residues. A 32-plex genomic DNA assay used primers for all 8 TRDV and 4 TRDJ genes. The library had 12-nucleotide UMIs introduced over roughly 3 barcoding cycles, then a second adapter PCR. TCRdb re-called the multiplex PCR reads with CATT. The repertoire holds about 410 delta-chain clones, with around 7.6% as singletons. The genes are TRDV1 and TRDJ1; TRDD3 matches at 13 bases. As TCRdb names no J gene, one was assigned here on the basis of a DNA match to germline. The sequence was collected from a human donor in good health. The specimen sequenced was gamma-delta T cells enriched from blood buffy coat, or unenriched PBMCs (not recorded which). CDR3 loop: CALGELFTYWGIREFPTLGTDKLIF. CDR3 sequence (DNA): TGTGCTCTTGGGGAACTCTTCACGTACTGGGGGATACGCGAATTCCCTACCCTTGGCACCGATAAACTCATCTTT.